A single sample is the source of the 9 T cell receptor beta chains below, sequenced in a study of cytomegalovirus exposure and HLA in healthy donors. Amplification used 60 Vbeta primers and 13 Jbeta primers. Sequencing was performed with immunoSEQ multiplex PCR; in TCRdb, only in-frame clones are kept and a portion is missing. This table holds 150,000 to 200,000 clones, roughly 85% found once. The sequenced sample was PBMCs. The receptors stem from a middle-aged man in good health and CMV-seropositive.

This clone was seen a handful of times. The gene calls are TRBV6-5 and TRBJ1-4, with TRBD1 matching 9 bases. V trimming: 2 bases; J trimming: 14 bases; junction bases outside the gene matches: 12. The CDR3 has 15 amino acids. Germline CDR1 reads MNHEY; CDR2 reads SVGAGI. The CDR3 DNA sequence: TGTGCCAGCAGTTACGGCCGGGACAGGGCAGGAGGTCTGTTTTTT. This gives the protein CASSYGRDRAGGLFF.

The chain uses TRBV6-7 and TRBJ1-2; D is perhaps TRBD1 (6 bases). TRBV6-7 qualifies as an ORF whose function is uncertain. CDR3 length equals 15 residues. The V end lost 2 bases, the J end lost 3 bases, and 13 bases lay between the germline ends. The CDR3 spells CASSYVGGRDYGYTF. The CDR3 DNA follows: TGTGCCAGCAGTTACGTGGGGGGGCGCGACTATGGCTACACCTTC.

The genes are TRBV18 and TRBJ2-6, with 7 bases identical to TRBD1. Per the germline V gene, CDR1 is KGHSH and CDR2 is LQKENI. Losses at the gene ends were 3 bases for V and 0 bases for J; bases not matched to a gene: 5. The CDR3 totals 17 residues. CDR3 sequence: CASSPGTVYSGANVLTF. CDR3 coding DNA: TGTGCCAGCTCACCCGGGACAGTCTACTCTGGGGCCAACGTCCTGACTTTC.

The chain carries TRBV28 and TRBJ2-1, with 10 bases lining up with TRBD1. The CDR3 is 15 amino acids. V lost 5 bases and J lost 7; bases outside the gene matches: 8. Germline V gene data show CDR1 as MDHEN and CDR2 as SYDVKM. CDR3 residues: CASSPRDRGSNEQFF. The CDR3 nucleotides read TGTGCCAGCAGTCCCCGGGACAGGGGAAGTAATGAGCAGTTCTTC.

This clone was seen more than once but under ten times. The chain employs TRBV19 and TRBJ2-5; possibly TRBD2 for D (5 bases). The CDR3 spans 15 residues. Trimming shortened V by 1 base and J by 4 bases, and 13 bases separated the two germline ends. Germline V gives CDR1 LNHDA, CDR2 SQIVND (reference sequence). CDR3 loop: CASSIGGNGRETQYF. The CDR3 coding sequence is TGTGCCAGTAGTATAGGAGGGAATGGAAGAGAGACCCAGTACTTC.

Regarding this clone: One end of the junction does not line up with germline, which may come from a read error. This rearrangement joins TRBV7-9 to TRBJ1-2, with TRBD1 matching 8 bases. This CDR3 region has 19 residues. The germline V gene encodes CDR1 SEHNR and CDR2 FQNEAQ (reference sequence). Here the CDR3 DNA reads TGTTCCAGCAGCTTAGTAGCCAGGGGGCCCCGGGAGCTTAGGGGCGGCTACACCTTC. Translating gives CSSSLVARGPRELRGGYTF. Full variable domain (remainder filled in from reference TRBV7-9 and TRBJ1-2): DTGVSQNPRHKITKRGQNVTFRCDPISEHNRLYWYRQTLGQGPEFLTYFQNEAQLEKSRLLSDRFSAERPKGSFSTLEIQRTEQGDSAMYLCSSSLVARGPRELRGGYTFGSGTRLTVV.

The V gene is TRBV5-4, the J gene TRBJ2-7; maybe TRBD2 (5 bases). The CDR3 is 15 amino acids. The V end lost 6 bases, the J end lost 6 bases, and 22 bases lay between the germline ends. Germline assignment: CDR1 SGHNT and CDR2 YYREEE (reference sequence). The CDR3, as DNA: TGTGCCAGCACTCCGGGATACGTCAGCGGCGGCGAGCAGTACTTC. Residues: CASTPGYVSGGEQYF.

This clone was recorded once. The V call is TRBV27, the J call TRBJ2-1; D possibly corresponds to TRBD1 (5 bases). This CDR3 comprises 16 residues. Germline CDR1 reads MNHEY; CDR2 reads SMNVEV (reference sequence). V lost 6 bases and J lost 4, with 19 bases in between. The CDR3 region has the DNA TGTGCCAGCAGCGCCCTCCAGGGAACACGATACAATGAGCAGTTCTTC. It specifies CASSALQGTRYNEQFF.

The J gene is TRBJ2-1, the V gene TRBV18; TRBD2 matches at 7 bases. The CDR3 has 15 residues. J lost 9 bases, V lost 0 bases, and 8 bases had no gene match. Germline V CDR1 and CDR2: KGHSH, LQKENI. CDR3 in DNA: TGTGCCAGCTCACCACCCGGCGGGAGAAGGATTGAGCAGTTCTTC. This gives the protein CASSPPGGRRIEQFF.